The entry that follows covers one T cell receptor (beta chain) sequence. The target antigen is unknown. This sample was taken from a study of T cell responses to AZD1222 COVID-19 vaccine. Study summary: Second-dose intervals near 4 or 12 weeks were combined.

Libraries were prepared by immunoSEQ multiplex PCR; TCRdb keeps only in-frame clonotypes and omits some of them. The sample lists 150,000 or so clones, 92% occurring once. The CDR3 loop spans 16 amino acids. V shed 1 base and J 2 bases; nucleotides not matched to a gene: 5. Germline V lookup: CDR1 SGHKS, CDR2 YYEKEE (reference sequence). Notes on the study in general: Baseline antibody screening turned up just a handful of seropositive AZD1222 recipients. Clonal diversity may have been underestimated, and the donors were mostly white British, with more females than males. The breadth and depth of Spike-specific TCRs increased once two AZD1222 doses had been given.

This chain connects TRBV5-5 to TRBJ1-5; the match to TRBD1 covers 8 bases. Sequencing was performed on peripheral blood, taken on day 0 of AZD1222 vaccination. This sequence originates from an adult in good health. The CDR3: CASSLMTGDRNQPQHF. The DNA for the CDR3 is TGTGCCAGCAGCTTGATGACAGGGGATCGCAATCAGCCCCAGCATTTT. Together with reference TRBV5-5 and TRBJ1-5, the CDR3 gives the full variable domain: DAGVTQSPTHLIKTRGQQVTLRCSPISGHKSVSWYQQVLGQGPQFIFQYYEKEERGRGNFPDRFSARQFPNYSSELNVNALLLGDSALYLCASSLMTGDRNQPQHFGDGTRLSIL.